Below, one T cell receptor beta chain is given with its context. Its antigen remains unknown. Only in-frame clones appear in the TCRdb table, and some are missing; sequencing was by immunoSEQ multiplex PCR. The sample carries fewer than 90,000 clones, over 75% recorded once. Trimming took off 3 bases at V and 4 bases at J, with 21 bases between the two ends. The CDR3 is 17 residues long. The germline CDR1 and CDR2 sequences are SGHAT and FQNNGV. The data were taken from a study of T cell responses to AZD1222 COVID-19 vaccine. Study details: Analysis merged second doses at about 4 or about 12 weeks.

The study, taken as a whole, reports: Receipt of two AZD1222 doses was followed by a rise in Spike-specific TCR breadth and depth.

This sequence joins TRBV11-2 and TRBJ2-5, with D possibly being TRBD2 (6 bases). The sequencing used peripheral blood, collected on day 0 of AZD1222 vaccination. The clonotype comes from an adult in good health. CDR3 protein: CASSFGSAGPWRETQYF. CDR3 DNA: TGTGCCAGCAGCTTTGGGTCAGCGGGCCCCTGGAGAGAGACCCAGTACTTC.